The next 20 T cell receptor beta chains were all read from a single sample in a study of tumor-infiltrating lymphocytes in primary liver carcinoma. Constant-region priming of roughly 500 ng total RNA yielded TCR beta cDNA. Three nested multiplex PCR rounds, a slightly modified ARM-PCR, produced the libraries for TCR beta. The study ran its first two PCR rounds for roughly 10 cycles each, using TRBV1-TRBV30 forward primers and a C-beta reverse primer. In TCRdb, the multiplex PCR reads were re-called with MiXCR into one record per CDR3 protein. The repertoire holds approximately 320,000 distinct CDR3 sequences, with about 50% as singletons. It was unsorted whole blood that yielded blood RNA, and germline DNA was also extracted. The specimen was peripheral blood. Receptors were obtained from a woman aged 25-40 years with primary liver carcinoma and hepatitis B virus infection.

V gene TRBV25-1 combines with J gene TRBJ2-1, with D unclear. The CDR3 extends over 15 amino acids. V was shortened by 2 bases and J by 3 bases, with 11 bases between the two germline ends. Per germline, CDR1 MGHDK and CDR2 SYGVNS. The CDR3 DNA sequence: TGTGCCAGCAGTGAAATGGCACCCCTCTACAATGAGCAGTTCTTC. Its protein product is CASSEMAPLYNEQFF.

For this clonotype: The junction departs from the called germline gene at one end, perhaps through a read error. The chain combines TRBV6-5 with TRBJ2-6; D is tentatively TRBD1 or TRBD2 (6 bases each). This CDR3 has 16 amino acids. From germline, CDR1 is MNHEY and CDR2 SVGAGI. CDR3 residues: CVSSYSGGPGVNVLTF. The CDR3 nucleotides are TGTGTCAGCAGTTACTCTGGGGGGCCTGGGGTCAACGTCCTGACTTTC.

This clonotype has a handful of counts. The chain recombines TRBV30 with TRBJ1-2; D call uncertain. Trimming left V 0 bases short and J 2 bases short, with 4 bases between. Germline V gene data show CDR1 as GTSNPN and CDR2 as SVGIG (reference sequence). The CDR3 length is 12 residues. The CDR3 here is CAWSVRNYGYTF. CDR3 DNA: TGTGCCTGGAGTGTAAGGAACTATGGCTACACCTTC.

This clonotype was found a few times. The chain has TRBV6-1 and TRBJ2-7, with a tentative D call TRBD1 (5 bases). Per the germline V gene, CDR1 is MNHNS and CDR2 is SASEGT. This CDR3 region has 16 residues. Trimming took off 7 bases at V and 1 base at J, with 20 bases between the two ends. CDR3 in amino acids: CASNLKGVRDSYEQYF. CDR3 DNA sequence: TGTGCCAGCAACCTAAAAGGGGTCAGGGATTCCTACGAGCAGTACTTC.

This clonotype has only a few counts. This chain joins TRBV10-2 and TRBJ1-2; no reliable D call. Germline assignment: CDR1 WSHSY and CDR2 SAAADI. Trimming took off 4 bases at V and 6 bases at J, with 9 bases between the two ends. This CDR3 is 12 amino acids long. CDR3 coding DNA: TGCGCCAGCAGTGGGTCGACTGATGGCTACACCTTC. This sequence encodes CASSGSTDGYTF.

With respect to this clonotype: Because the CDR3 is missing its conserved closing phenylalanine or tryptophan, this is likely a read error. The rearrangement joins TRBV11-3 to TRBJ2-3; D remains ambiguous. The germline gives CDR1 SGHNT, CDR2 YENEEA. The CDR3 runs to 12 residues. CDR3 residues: CASCFVTDTQYS. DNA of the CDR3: TGTGCCAGCTGCTTCGTCACAGATACGCAGTATTCT.

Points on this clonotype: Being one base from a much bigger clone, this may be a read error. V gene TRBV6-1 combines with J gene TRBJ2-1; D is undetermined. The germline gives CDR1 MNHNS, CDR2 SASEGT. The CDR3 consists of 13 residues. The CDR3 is CASTGRAYNEQFF. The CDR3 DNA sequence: TGTGCGAGCACGGGCCGGGCCTACAATGAGCAGTTCTTC.

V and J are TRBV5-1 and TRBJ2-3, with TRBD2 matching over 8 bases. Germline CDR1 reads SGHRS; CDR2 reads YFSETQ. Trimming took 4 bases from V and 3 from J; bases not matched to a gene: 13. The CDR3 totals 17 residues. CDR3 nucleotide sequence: TGCGCCAGCAGCCTACCGGGACTAGTGGGAGGTACAGATACGCAGTATTTT. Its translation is CASSLPGLVGGTDTQYF.

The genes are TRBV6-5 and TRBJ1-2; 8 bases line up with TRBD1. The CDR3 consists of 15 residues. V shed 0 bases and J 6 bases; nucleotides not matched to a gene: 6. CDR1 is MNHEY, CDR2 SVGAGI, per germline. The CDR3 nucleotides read TGTGCCAGCAGTTACTCGACAGGGGCGTTGGATGGCTACACCTTC. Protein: CASSYSTGALDGYTF.

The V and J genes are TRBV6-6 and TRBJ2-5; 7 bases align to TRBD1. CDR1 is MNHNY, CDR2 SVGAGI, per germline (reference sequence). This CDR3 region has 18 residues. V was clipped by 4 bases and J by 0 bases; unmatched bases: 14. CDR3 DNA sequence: TGTGCCAGCAGTTGGGATCGAAAGTCAGGGGGAGACCAAGAGACCCAGTACTTC. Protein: CASSWDRKSGGDQETQYF.

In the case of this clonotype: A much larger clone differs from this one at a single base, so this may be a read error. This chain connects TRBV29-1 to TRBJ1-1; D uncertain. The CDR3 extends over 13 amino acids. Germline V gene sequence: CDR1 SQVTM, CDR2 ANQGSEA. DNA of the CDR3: TGCAGCGTTGGCCGGCGGCTGAACAGTGAAGCTTTCTTT. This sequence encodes CSVGRRLNSEAFF. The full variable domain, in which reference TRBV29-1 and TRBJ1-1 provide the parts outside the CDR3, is SAVISQKPSRDICQRGTSLTIQCQVDSQVTMMFWYRQQPGQSLTLIATANQGSEATYESGFVIDKFPISRPNLTFSTLTVSNMSPEDSSIYLCSVGRRLNSEAFFGQGTRLTVV.

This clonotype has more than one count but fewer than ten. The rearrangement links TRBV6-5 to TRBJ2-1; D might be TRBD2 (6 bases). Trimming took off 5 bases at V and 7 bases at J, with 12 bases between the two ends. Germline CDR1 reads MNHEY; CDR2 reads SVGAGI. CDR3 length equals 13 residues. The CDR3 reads CASSQRAGNEQFF. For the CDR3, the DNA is TGTGCCAGCAGTCAGCGGGCCGGGAATGAGCAGTTCTTC.

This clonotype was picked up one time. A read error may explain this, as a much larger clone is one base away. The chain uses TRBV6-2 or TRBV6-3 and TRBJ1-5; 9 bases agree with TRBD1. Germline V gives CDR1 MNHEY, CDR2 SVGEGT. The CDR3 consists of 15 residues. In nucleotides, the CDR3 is TGTGCCAGCACTTACGGGACAGGGTATTACCAGCCCCAGCATTTT. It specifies CASTYGTGYYQPQHF.

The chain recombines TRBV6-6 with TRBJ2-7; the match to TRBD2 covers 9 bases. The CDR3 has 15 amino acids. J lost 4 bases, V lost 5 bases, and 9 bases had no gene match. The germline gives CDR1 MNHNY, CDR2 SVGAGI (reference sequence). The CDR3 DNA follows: TGTGCCAGCAGTCCCCCACGGCGGGAGGGGTACGAGCAGTACTTC. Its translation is CASSPPRREGYEQYF.

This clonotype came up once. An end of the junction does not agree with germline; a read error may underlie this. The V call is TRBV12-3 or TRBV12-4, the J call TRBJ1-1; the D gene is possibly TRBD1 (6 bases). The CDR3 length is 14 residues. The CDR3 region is CASRQGQRNTEASF. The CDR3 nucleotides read TGTGCCAGCAGGCAAGGACAGCGAAACACTGAAGCTTCCTTT.

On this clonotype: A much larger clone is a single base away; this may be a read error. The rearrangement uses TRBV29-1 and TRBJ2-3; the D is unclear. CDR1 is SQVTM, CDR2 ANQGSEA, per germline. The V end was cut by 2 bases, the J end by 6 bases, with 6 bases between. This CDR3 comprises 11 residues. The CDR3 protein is CSVERWDTQYF. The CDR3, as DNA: TGCAGCGTTGAACGGTGGGATACGCAGTATTTT.

The CDR3 region has the DNA TGTGCCAGCAGCTTAGAAACAGGGGTTAGCTCCTACGAGCAGTACTTC. The encoded protein is CASSLETGVSSYEQYF. This chain connects TRBV7-9 to TRBJ2-7; 7 bases are shared with TRBD1. V gave up 1 base and J gave up 0 bases; unmatched junction bases: 6. Germline CDR1 reads SEHNR; CDR2 reads FQNEAQ (reference sequence). This CDR3 is built from 16 residues.

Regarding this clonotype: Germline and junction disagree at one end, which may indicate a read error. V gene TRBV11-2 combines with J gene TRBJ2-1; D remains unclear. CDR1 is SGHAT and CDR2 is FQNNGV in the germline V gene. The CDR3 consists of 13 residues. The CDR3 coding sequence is TGTACCAGCAGCCTAGACCCCCTCAATGAGCAGTTCTTC. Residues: CTSSLDPLNEQFF.

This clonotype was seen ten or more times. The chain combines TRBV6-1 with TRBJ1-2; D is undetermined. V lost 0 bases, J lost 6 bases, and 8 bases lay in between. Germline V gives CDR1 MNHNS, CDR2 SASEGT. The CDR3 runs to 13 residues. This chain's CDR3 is CASSEALPDGYTF. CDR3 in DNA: TGTGCCAGCAGTGAAGCGCTTCCGGATGGCTACACCTTC.

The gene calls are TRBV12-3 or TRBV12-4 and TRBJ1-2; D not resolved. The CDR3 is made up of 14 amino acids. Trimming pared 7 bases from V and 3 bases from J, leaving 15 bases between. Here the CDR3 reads CASNDERVDYGYTF. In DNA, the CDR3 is TGTGCCAGCAATGACGAAAGGGTTGACTATGGCTACACCTTC.